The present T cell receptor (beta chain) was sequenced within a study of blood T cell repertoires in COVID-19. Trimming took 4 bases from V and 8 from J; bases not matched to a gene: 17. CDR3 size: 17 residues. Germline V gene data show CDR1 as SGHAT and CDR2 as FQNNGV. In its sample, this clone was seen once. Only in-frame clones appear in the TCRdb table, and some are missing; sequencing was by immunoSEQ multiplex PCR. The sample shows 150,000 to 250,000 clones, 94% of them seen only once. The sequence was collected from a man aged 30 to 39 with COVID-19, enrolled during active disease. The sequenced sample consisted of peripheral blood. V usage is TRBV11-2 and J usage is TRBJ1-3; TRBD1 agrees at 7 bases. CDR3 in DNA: TGTGCCAGCAGCTCCAGGGGGACAGCTATTCTTCCGGACACCATATATTTT. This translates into CASSSRGTAILPDTIYF.